A single T cell receptor beta chain is shown here with its context. The source of the sample is a study of shared clonotypes between healthy human individuals. About the study: Per-donor plates numbered three CD4 naive, three CD4 memory, two CD8 naive and one CD8 memory.

Terminally differentiated effector memory CD45RA+ cells were excluded from the naive CD8 cells, which were CD45RO-negative and positively selected for CCR7. Per germline, CDR1 MNHNS and CDR2 SASEGT. V lost 7 bases and J lost 2, with 6 bases in between. CDR3 length: 13 residues. The authors ran the assay at deep level. The repertoire was sequenced with immunoSEQ multiplex PCR; TCRdb's copy has only in-frame clones and lacks some. The data show millions of clones, around 96% seen once. The gene calls are TRBV6-1 and TRBJ2-6; D is undetermined. Specimen: naive CD8+ T cells sorted from blood. The receptor comes from a man aged 18 to 30 in good health. The chain's CDR3 is CASKAAGANVLTF. The CDR3 coding sequence is TGTGCCAGCAAGGCTGCTGGGGCCAACGTCCTGACTTTC.